This T cell receptor beta chain derives from a study of blood T cell repertoires in COVID-19. About the research overall: Samples of COVID-19 (acute and convalescent) were obtained from the United States, Italy and Spain. PBMCs, B-cell-depleted T cells, or T cells provided the cDNA or gDNA that made up the material.

V shed 4 bases and J 9 bases; nucleotides not matched to a gene: 6. Germline CDR1 SGHRS, CDR2 YFSETQ. The CDR3 length is 14 residues. Profiled with immunoSEQ multiplex PCR; TCRdb holds only in-frame clones, not every one. The sample holds approximately 28,000 clones, roughly 90% seen once. This chain connects TRBV5-1 to TRBJ1-6; 8 nucleotides align to TRBD1. Sequenced sample: peripheral blood. This sequence originates from a man in his 70s with active or convalescent COVID-19. The CDR3 DNA sequence: TGCGCCAGCAGCCCCGGACAGGGTGGTTCACCCCTCCACTTT. Translation gives CASSPGQGGSPLHF. The full variable domain, with the rest looked up from reference TRBV5-1 and TRBJ1-6, is KAGVTQTPRYLIKTRGQQVTLSCSPISGHRSVSWYQQTPGQGLQFLFEYFSETQRNKGNFPGRFSGRQFSNSRSEMNVSTLELGDSALYLCASSPGQGGSPLHFGNGTRLTVT.